Below are 24 T cell receptor beta chains sequenced from a single sample in a study of T cells in Graves' hyperthyroidism and ophthalmopathy. RNA transcripts were the template for amplifying TCR beta CDR3 regions. Researchers ran a first-round RT-PCR on the TCR CDR3 using the HTBI primer set. Each CDR3 protein is one row after TCRdb ran MiXCR on the multiplex PCR reads. The sample holds hundreds of thousands of distinct CDR3 sequences, roughly 50% seen once. Sequencing used peripheral blood or thyroid tissue (not recorded which). These receptors came from a woman aged 18-35 years with Graves' hyperthyroidism.

The CDR3 region is CASSQVAGAEQYF. DNA of the CDR3: TGTGCCAGCAGCCAAGTTGCGGGAGCCGAGCAGTACTTC. This chain links TRBV5-5 with TRBJ2-7; 7 bases match TRBD2. In germline, CDR1 is SGHKS, CDR2 YYEKEE (reference sequence). CDR3 length: 13 amino acids. Unmatched junction bases numbered 7, after V lost 4 bases and J lost 6 bases.

The chain is built from TRBV5-1 and TRBJ2-2; the D is unclear. CDR3 length equals 14 residues. Trimming pared 0 bases from V and 5 bases from J, leaving 8 bases between. Germline V CDR1 and CDR2: SGHRS, YFSETQ. The DNA for the CDR3 is TGCGCCAGCAGCTTGGATAGCTGGACCGGGGAGCTGTTTTTT. This translates into CASSLDSWTGELFF.

This clonotype was seen ten or more times. The rearrangement joins TRBV2 to TRBJ2-7; TRBD2 might be the D (6 bases). V lost 2 bases and J 7 bases, leaving 15 bases between the germline ends. Germline V CDR1 and CDR2: SNHLY, FYNNEI. This CDR3 contains 14 residues. CDR3 in amino acids: CASSERADRGEQYF. DNA for the CDR3: TGTGCCAGCAGTGAAAGGGCAGACCGGGGGGAGCAGTACTTC.

The chain uses TRBV24-1 and TRBJ1-1; 7 positions agree with TRBD1. This CDR3 has 13 amino acids. The germline CDR1 and CDR2 sequences are KGHDR and SFDVKD. The V gene end was trimmed by 4 bases and the J gene end by 7 bases; junction bases not matched to a gene: 5. CDR3 nucleotide sequence: TGTGCCACCAGTGACGCGGACAGGAATGAAGCTTTCTTT. Its protein product is CATSDADRNEAFF.

The V and J genes are TRBV10-3 and TRBJ2-7, with 11 bases aligning to TRBD2. Per the germline V gene, CDR1 is ENHRY and CDR2 is SYGVKD. The CDR3 is 12 residues long. V was pared by 5 bases and J by 10 bases, with 4 bases of the junction left unmatched. CDR3: CAISHLAGGQYF. The CDR3 DNA reads TGTGCCATCAGTCATCTAGCGGGAGGACAGTACTTC.

This clonotype appeared a single time. A single base separates this from a much larger clone, so it may be a read error. The chain combines TRBV7-3 with TRBJ2-7, with 9 bases aligning to TRBD2. Looked up from germline, CDR1 is SGHTA and CDR2 is FQGTGA. Trimming removed 7 bases from V and 7 bases from J; junction bases left unmatched: 5. The CDR3 contains 12 residues. For the CDR3, the DNA is TGTGCCAGCAAACTAGCGGGCCAAGAGCAGTACTTC. Encoded protein: CASKLAGQEQYF.

The table lists this clonotype with many counts. The genes are TRBV19 and TRBJ1-5; no definite D call. V was shortened by 5 bases and J by 0 bases, with 11 bases between the two germline ends. CDR3 size: 15 residues. Looked up from germline, CDR1 is LNHDA and CDR2 is SQIVND (reference sequence). The CDR3 DNA sequence: TGTGCCAGTAGTTTCCCCAGTTATAGCAATCAGCCCCAGCATTTT. Translating gives CASSFPSYSNQPQHF.

The J gene is TRBJ1-6, the V gene TRBV29-1, with TRBD1 identical over 12 bases. The germline V gene has CDR1 SQVTM and CDR2 ANQGSEA. The V and J ends lost 4 bases and 10 bases, in that order; junction bases with no gene match: 14. This CDR3 has 17 amino acids. The CDR3 reads CSVGNVTGTGGFSPLHF. Written as DNA, the CDR3 is TGCAGCGTTGGTAATGTCACCGGGACAGGGGGCTTCTCACCCCTCCACTTT.

This clonotype occurred many times. The chain is built from TRBV29-1 and TRBJ1-5; TRBD1 matches at 7 bases. The CDR3 is 14 residues long. CDR1 and CDR2 from the germline V gene are SQVTM and ANQGSEA. V dropped 0 bases and J dropped 7; count of bases not matched to a gene: 6. The CDR3 DNA follows: TGCAGCGTTGAAGATGGAGGGGGCGACCAGCCCCAGCATTTT. The encoded protein is CSVEDGGGDQPQHF.

This clonotype appeared many times. This chain joins TRBV6-4 and TRBJ2-2, with D possibly called TRBD1 or TRBD2 (5 bases each). The CDR3 runs 13 residues. The ends were cut back, 4 bases at V and 3 bases at J, with 6 bases in the middle. CDR1 is MRHNA, CDR2 SNTAGT, per germline. The CDR3, as DNA: TGTGCCAGCAGTGGGGACGACACCGGGGAGCTGTTTTTT. Its protein is CASSGDDTGELFF.

The gene calls are TRBV2 and TRBJ1-5, with 10 bases identical to TRBD1. V was clipped by 1 base and J by 8 bases; unmatched bases: 2. The CDR3 runs to 14 residues. Germline lookup yields CDR1 SNHLY and CDR2 FYNNEI. CDR3 nucleotide sequence: TGTGCCAGCAGTGAAGGGACAGGGGGTGAGCCCCAGCATTTT. Amino acid sequence: CASSEGTGGEPQHF.

The sample holds many counts of this clonotype. The chain is built from TRBV7-3 and TRBJ2-5; maybe TRBD2 (6 bases). Looked up from germline, CDR1 is SGHTA and CDR2 is FQGTGA. V lost 4 bases and J 5 bases, leaving 14 bases between the germline ends. This CDR3 comprises 14 residues. The CDR3 sequence: CASSSTSKGETQYF. In DNA form, the CDR3 reads TGTGCCAGCAGCTCCACTAGCAAGGGGGAGACCCAGTACTTC.

This chain uses TRBV5-1 with TRBJ2-7, with D perhaps matching TRBD1 or TRBD2 (5 bases each). Looked up from germline, CDR1 is SGHRS and CDR2 is YFSETQ. V was cut by 0 bases and J by 0 bases, with 10 bases left in between. This CDR3 comprises 15 residues. CDR3 in DNA: TGCGCCAGCAGCTTGGCCCCAGGGAGCTCCTACGAGCAGTACTTC. It encodes CASSLAPGSSYEQYF.

This clonotype was seen a few times. This rearrangement joins TRBV10-3 to TRBJ2-7, with D perhaps TRBD1 (5 bases). Trimming pared 8 bases from V and 5 bases from J, leaving 10 bases between. Germline V gene sequence: CDR1 ENHRY, CDR2 SYGVKD. This CDR3 comprises 11 residues. CDR3 nucleotide sequence: TGTGCCATCCGTCCGGACAACGAGCAGTACTTC. Translation: CAIRPDNEQYF.

The rearrangement uses TRBV25-1 and TRBJ1-2; D is possibly TRBD1 (6 bases). V was cut by 6 bases and J by 5 bases, with 19 bases left in between. This CDR3 has 15 amino acids. Germline V gene data show CDR1 as MGHDK and CDR2 as SYGVNS. In DNA form, the CDR3 reads TGTGCCAGCAGCCCTTTGGGGGGGCGCAGATATGGCTACACCTTC. This codes for CASSPLGGRRYGYTF.

The sample holds many counts of this clonotype. The CDR3 DNA sequence: TGTGCCAGCACCACGGAAGGAAGTATAGAGGGCTACACCTTC. Translated: CASTTEGSIEGYTF. The chain has TRBV2 and TRBJ1-2; D not certain. Trimming pared 7 bases from V and 8 bases from J, leaving 20 bases between. The germline gives CDR1 SNHLY, CDR2 FYNNEI. This CDR3 spans 14 amino acids.

This clonotype was counted a few times. One end of the junction fails to match germline, which may point to a read error. The chain recombines TRBV7-2 with TRBJ1-1; D is unresolved. From germline, CDR1 is SGHTA and CDR2 FQGNSA. The CDR3 length is 15 residues. DNA of the CDR3: TGCGCCAGCAGCCACGCGCCATGGGAGAACACTGAAGCTTTCTTT. It specifies CASSHAPWENTEAFF.

This clonotype was counted once. The chain carries TRBV15 and TRBJ2-2, with D tentatively TRBD1 (6 bases). The germline CDR1 and CDR2 sequences are LNHNV and YYDKDF (reference sequence). The V end lost 7 bases, the J end lost 1 base, and 13 bases lay between the germline ends. This CDR3 is 15 amino acids long. As DNA, the CDR3 is TGTGCCACCAAAAGACTGGACAGGAACACCGGGGAGCTGTTTTTT. It is translated as CATKRLDRNTGELFF.

The chain has TRBV2 and TRBJ1-2, with 9 bases matching TRBD1. The CDR3 runs to 12 residues. The germline gives CDR1 SNHLY, CDR2 FYNNEI. Trimming took 9 bases from V and 4 from J; bases not matched to a gene: 3. CDR3: CASTGGAYGYTF. CDR3 sequence (DNA): TGTGCCAGTACAGGGGGCGCCTATGGCTACACCTTC.

This chain uses TRBV9 with TRBJ1-1; D is ambiguous. This CDR3 comprises 12 residues. Germline lookup yields CDR1 SGDLS and CDR2 YYNGEE. V was shortened by 9 bases and J by 10 bases, with 19 bases between the two germline ends. CDR3 bases: TGTGCCACCGGGTCGGCTGGTGACGGAGCTTTCTTT. Translated, it gives CATGSAGDGAFF. Drawing the rest from reference TRBV9 and TRBJ1-1, the complete variable domain is DSGVTQTPKHLITATGQRVTLRCSPRSGDLSVYWYQQSLDQGLQFLIQYYNGEERAKGNILERFSAQQFPDLHSELNLSSLELGDSALYFCATGSAGDGAFFGQGTRLTVV.

The CDR3 sequence is CASSAYRVAGGETQYF. The CDR3, as DNA: TGTGCCAGCAGCGCCTATAGAGTCGCCGGGGGAGAGACCCAGTACTTC. This rearrangement joins TRBV2 to TRBJ2-5; D might be TRBD2 (6 bases). This CDR3 is built from 16 residues. Germline CDR1 is SNHLY and CDR2 is FYNNEI. V shed 6 bases and J shed 4 bases, with 21 bases lying between them. The whole variable domain, remainder taken from reference TRBV2 and TRBJ2-5, is EPEVTQTPSHQVTQMGQEVILRCVPISNHLYFYWYRQILGQKVEFLVSFYNNEISEKSEIFDDQFSVERPDGSNFTLKIRSTKLEDSAMYFCASSAYRVAGGETQYFGPGTRLLVL.

This chain uses TRBV7-2 with TRBJ1-1; D is perhaps TRBD1 (5 bases). The V and J ends lost 3 bases and 7 bases respectively, with 18 bases between them. Germline CDR1 reads SGHTA; CDR2 reads FQGNSA. This CDR3 region has 15 residues. This CDR3 reads CASSFPNGGLGEAFF. CDR3 bases: TGTGCCAGCAGCTTCCCAAACGGGGGGTTGGGTGAAGCTTTCTTT.

The V gene is TRBV6-1, the J gene TRBJ1-3; D ambiguous. Germline values: CDR1 MNHNS, CDR2 SASEGT. CDR3 size: 14 residues. The V gene lost 7 bases and the J gene lost 0 bases, with 10 bases spanning the gap. The CDR3 protein is CASMSSNSGNTIYF. As DNA, the CDR3 is TGTGCCAGCATGAGCTCGAACTCTGGAAACACCATATATTTT.

The J gene is TRBJ2-2, the V gene TRBV19; 9 bases are a match to TRBD2. The CDR3 has 15 amino acids. With V trimmed by 11 bases and J by 7 bases, 14 bases remained unmatched. The germline gives CDR1 LNHDA, CDR2 SQIVND (reference sequence). This CDR3 is CAWRGLAAGIGELFF. The CDR3 coding sequence is TGTGCCTGGAGGGGACTAGCTGCAGGGATCGGGGAGCTGTTTTTT.